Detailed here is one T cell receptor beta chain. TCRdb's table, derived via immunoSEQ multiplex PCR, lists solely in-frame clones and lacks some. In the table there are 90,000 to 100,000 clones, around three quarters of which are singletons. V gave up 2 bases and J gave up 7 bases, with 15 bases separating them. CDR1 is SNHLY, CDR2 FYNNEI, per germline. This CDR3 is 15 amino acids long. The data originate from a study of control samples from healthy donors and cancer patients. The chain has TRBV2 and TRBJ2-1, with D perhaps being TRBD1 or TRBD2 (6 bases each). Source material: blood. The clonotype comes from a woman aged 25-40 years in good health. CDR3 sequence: CASSELGGGFNEQFF. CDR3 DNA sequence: TGTGCCAGCAGTGAATTGGGGGGCGGGTTTAATGAGCAGTTCTTC.